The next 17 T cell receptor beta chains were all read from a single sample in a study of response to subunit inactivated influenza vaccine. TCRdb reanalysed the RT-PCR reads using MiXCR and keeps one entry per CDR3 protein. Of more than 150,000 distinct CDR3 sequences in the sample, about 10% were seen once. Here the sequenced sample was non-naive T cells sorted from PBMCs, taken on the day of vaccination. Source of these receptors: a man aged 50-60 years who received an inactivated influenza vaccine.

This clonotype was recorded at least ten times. Written as DNA, the CDR3 is TGTGCCAGCTCACCGGCAGGGCGCAATGAGCAGTTCTTC. Amino acids: CASSPAGRNEQFF. The V call is TRBV18, the J call TRBJ2-1; D may be TRBD1 (5 bases). The V end was cut by 3 bases, the J end by 6 bases, with 9 bases between. CDR3 length: 13 residues. The V gene's germline CDR1 is KGHSH and CDR2 LQKENI.

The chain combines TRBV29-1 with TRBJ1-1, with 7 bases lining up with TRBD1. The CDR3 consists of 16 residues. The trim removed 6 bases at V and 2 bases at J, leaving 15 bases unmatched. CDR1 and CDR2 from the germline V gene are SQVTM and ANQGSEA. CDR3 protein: CSVTGDRTYRNTEAFF. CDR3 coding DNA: TGCAGCGTAACAGGGGACCGGACCTATAGAAACACTGAAGCTTTCTTT.

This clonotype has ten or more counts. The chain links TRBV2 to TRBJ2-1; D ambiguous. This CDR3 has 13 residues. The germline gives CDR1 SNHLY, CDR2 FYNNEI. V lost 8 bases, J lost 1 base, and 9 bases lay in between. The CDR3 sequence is CASSRNSYNEQFF. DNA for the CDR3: TGTGCCAGCTCGCGCAATTCCTACAATGAGCAGTTCTTC.

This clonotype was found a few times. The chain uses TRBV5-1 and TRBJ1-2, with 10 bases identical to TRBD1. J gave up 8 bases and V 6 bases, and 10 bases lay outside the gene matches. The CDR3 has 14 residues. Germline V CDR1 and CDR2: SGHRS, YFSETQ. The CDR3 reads CASTSGTGDTGYTF. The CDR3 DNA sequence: TGCGCCAGCACAAGCGGGACAGGGGACACGGGCTACACCTTC.

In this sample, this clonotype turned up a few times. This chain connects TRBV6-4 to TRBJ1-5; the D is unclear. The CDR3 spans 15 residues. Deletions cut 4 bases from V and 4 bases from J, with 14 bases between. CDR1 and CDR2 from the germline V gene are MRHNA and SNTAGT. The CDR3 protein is CASSVGLSQNQPQHF. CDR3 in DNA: TGTGCCAGCAGTGTGGGTTTAAGCCAGAATCAGCCCCAGCATTTT.

The CDR3 sequence is CASSFIGTDTQYF. The CDR3 region has the DNA TGTGCCAGCAGCTTTATAGGCACAGATACGCAGTATTTT. J is TRBJ2-3 and V is TRBV9, with D hard to call. V lost 4 bases and J lost 1, with 7 bases in between. There are 13 residues in the CDR3. Germline V gives CDR1 SGDLS, CDR2 YYNGEE.

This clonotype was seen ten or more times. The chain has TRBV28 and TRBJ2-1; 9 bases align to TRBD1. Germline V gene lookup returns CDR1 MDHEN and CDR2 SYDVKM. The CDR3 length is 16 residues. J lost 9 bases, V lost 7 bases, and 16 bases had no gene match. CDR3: CASTSLGTGREGEQFF. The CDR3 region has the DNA TGTGCCAGCACCTCCCTTGGGACAGGGAGGGAAGGTGAGCAGTTCTTC.

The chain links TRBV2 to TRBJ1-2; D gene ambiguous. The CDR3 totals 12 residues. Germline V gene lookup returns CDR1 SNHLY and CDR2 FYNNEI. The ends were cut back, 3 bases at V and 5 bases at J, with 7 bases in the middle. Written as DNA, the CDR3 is TGTGCCAGCAGTGAGACATCTTATGGCTACACCTTC. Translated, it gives CASSETSYGYTF.

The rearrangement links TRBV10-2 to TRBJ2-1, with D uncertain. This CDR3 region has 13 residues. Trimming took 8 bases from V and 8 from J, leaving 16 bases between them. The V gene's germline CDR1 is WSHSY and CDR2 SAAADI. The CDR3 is CASAKAAWDEQFF. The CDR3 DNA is TGCGCCAGCGCGAAGGCTGCCTGGGATGAGCAGTTCTTC.

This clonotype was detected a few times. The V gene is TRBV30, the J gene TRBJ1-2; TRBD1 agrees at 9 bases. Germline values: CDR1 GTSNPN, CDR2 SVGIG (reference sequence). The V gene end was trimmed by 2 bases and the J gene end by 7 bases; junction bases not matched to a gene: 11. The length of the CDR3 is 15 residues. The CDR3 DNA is TGTGCCTGGAGTACCATGGGACAGGGTGTTGGTGGCTACACCTTC. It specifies CAWSTMGQGVGGYTF.

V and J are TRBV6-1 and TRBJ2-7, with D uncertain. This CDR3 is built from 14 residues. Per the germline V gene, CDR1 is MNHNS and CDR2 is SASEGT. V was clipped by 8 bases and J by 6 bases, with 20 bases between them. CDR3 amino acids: CASPKDGLGGEQYF. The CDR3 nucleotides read TGTGCCAGCCCCAAGGACGGCCTGGGTGGCGAGCAGTACTTC.

CDR3 sequence (DNA): TGTGCCAGCGGCCCCGGGCTGTTCTACAATGAGCAGTTCTTC. Translation: CASGPGLFYNEQFF. The chain carries TRBV4-2 and TRBJ2-1; D not resolved. This CDR3 has 14 residues. Germline CDR1 reads LGHNA; CDR2 reads YNFKEQ. Trimming cost V 8 bases and J 3 bases, with 14 bases left between them.

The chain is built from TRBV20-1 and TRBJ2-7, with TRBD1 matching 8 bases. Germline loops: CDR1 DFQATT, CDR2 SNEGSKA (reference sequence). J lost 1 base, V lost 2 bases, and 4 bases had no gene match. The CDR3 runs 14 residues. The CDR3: CSARYRTGSYEQYF. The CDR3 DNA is TGCAGTGCTAGATATAGGACAGGGTCCTACGAGCAGTACTTC.

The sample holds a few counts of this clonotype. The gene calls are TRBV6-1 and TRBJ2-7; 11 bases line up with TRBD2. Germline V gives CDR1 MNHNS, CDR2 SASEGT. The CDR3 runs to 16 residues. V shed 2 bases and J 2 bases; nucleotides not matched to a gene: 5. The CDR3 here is CASSELPGLAAYEQYF. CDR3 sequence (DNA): TGTGCCAGCAGTGAACTACCGGGACTAGCGGCCTACGAGCAGTACTTC.

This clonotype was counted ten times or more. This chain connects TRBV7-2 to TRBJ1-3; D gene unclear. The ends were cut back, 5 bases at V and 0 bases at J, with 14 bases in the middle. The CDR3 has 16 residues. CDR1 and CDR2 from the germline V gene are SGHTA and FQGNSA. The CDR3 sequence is CASSRTRPLSGNTIYF. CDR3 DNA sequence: TGTGCCAGCAGCCGAACGCGACCGCTCTCTGGAAACACCATATATTTT.

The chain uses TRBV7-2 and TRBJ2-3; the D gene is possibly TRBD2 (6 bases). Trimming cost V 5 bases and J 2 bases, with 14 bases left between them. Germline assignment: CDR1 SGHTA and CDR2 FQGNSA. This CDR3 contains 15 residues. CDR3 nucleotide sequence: TGTGCCAGCAGCCGACCGGGACTCTCCACAGATACGCAGTATTTT. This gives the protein CASSRPGLSTDTQYF.

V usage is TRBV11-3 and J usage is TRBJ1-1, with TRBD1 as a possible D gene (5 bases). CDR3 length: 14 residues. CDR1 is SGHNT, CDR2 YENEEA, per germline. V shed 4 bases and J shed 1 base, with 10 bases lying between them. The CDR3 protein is CASSSNDRNTEAFF. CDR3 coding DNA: TGTGCCAGCAGCTCCAACGACAGGAACACTGAAGCTTTCTTT.